This TCR beta chain originates from a study of identical twins. TCRdb re-derived calls from the 5' RACE reads in MiXCR, one entry per CDR3 protein. The data contain hundreds of thousands of distinct CDR3 sequences, about 12% of them singletons. The CDR3 covers 15 residues. CDR1 and CDR2 (germline): SGHAT, FQNNGV. V shed 5 bases and J shed 0 bases, with 13 bases lying between them. These data were likewise used in another study, on yellow fever vaccine responses in identical twins.

This chain connects TRBV11-2 to TRBJ1-1, with TRBD1 as a possible D gene (6 bases). The specimen sequenced was PBMCs. This receptor was taken from a young woman in good health. The CDR3: CASSNGGHLNTEAFF. The CDR3, as DNA: TGTGCCAGCAGCAATGGGGGACATCTGAACACTGAAGCTTTCTTT.